This note documents a single T cell receptor beta chain sequence. This entry comes from a study of blood T cell repertoires in COVID-19. Overall study context: From T cells, B-cell-depleted T cells, or PBMCs came the material, which was cDNA or gDNA.

Original data processing: Estimation of nucleated cell counts relied on the amplification of reference gene primers. Sequenced by immunoSEQ multiplex PCR; TCRdb stores in-frame clones only, minus some. The D gene and trimming were derived from the DNA, and the V and J assignments and clone size from that table. The table has about 280,000 clones, 65% to 90% seen once; the top ten hold roughly 15%. Losses at the gene ends were 7 bases for V and 2 bases for J; bases not matched to a gene: 11. Germline CDR1 and CDR2: SQVTM and ANQGSEA. CDR3 length: 14 amino acids. The sequence came from a human donor in a cohort sampled during active COVID-19. The chain is built from TRBV29-1 and TRBJ2-7; 7 bases align to TRBD1. The sample comprised peripheral blood. CDR3 in amino acids: CSAKGAPGPYEQYF. The CDR3, as DNA: TGCAGCGCCAAGGGGGCGCCAGGACCCTACGAGCAGTACTTC.